This T cell receptor (beta chain) was profiled in a study of CD8+ T cells in alopecia areata. Germline lookup yields CDR1 DFQATT and CDR2 SNEGSKA (reference sequence). Between the trimmed V and J ends, which lost 8 bases and 6 bases, there was a span of 11 bases. The CDR3 runs to 10 residues. This clone was observed a handful of times. Indicated treatment: oral pan-JAK inhibitor, 5-10 mg twice daily. Sequencing used cDNA as its template, made by extracting RNA and reverse transcribing it. Generated by immunoSEQ multiplex PCR, the TCRdb table keeps only in-frame clones and is missing some. Here the sample spans about 74,000 clones, 25% to 30% being singletons.

This sequence was found in a human donor with alopecia areata. Material: CD8+ T cells sorted from blood, obtained at week 4, from a patient treated with tofacitinib. The genes are TRBV20-1 and TRBJ2-7; D ambiguous. CDR3 coding DNA: TGCAGTTTTTTTTTCGGCGAGCAGTACTTC. Protein: CSFFFGEQYF.